Listed below are T cell receptor beta chains from one sample, sequenced in a study of blood T cell repertoires in COVID-19. The protocol was immunoSEQ multiplex PCR, while the TCRdb copy is restricted to in-frame clones and leaves out a portion. Of approximately 150,000 clones in the sample, around 79% were seen once. Material for sequencing was peripheral blood. These TCRs come from a woman aged 55-75 years with COVID-19, enrolled during active disease. The CDR3 runs from the conserved cysteine through the conserved F or W. A D gene is named only where the DNA matches it firmly. Clone sizes are given selectively: once, few, many, or a class where the clone is expanded.

J	V	D	size	CDR3	DNA
TRBJ1-3	TRBV29-1	.	once	CSVQIRDSDSGNTIYF	TGCAGCGTCCAAATTAGGGACTCCGACTCTGGAAACACCATATATTTT
TRBJ2-3	TRBV19	TRBD2	.	CASRSGGGAEDTQYF	TGTGCCAGTAGGAGTGGCGGGGGGGCCGAGGATACGCAGTATTTT
TRBJ1-1	TRBV7-8	.	.	CASTTRGRTRMNTEAFF	TGTGCCAGCACCACCCGGGGCAGGACTAGAATGAACACTGAAGCTTTCTTT
TRBJ1-1	TRBV11-2	.	.	CASSPILADTEAFF	TGTGCCAGCAGCCCAATCCTCGCGGACACTGAAGCTTTCTTT
TRBJ2-5	TRBV19	.	.	CASSIDIAAQETQYF	TGTGCCAGTAGTATAGACATAGCGGCTCAAGAGACCCAGTACTTC
TRBJ1-4	TRBV5-6	TRBD1	.	CASRSGGGREKLFF	TGTGCCAGCAGATCAGGGGGCGGTCGTGAAAAACTGTTTTTT
TRBJ2-7	TRBV6-5	.	.	CASSPTGGSSYEQYF	TGTGCCAGCAGTCCGACAGGTGGGAGCTCCTACGAGCAGTACTTC
TRBJ2-3	TRBV5-5	.	.	CASSLEIGINTQYF	TGTGCCAGCAGCTTGGAGATCGGTATAAATACGCAGTATTTT
TRBJ1-2	TRBV5-1	TRBD1	.	CASSRIQGPGGYTF	TGCGCCAGCAGCCGAATACAGGGGCCAGGTGGCTACACCTTC
TRBJ2-5	TRBV4-2	.	few	CASSPRGGTPEETQYF	TGTGCCAGCAGCCCCCGAGGGGGAACGCCGGAAGAGACCCAGTACTTC
TRBJ2-1	TRBV9	TRBD2	.	CASSPVGGGYNEQFF	TGTGCCAGCAGCCCCGTGGGCGGGGGGTACAATGAGCAGTTCTTC
TRBJ2-7	TRBV7-8	.	.	CASSLRDTTIYEQYF	TGTGCCAGCAGCCTCCGGGACACTACCATCTACGAGCAGTACTTC
TRBJ1-5	TRBV18	.	.	CASSTERNNQPQHF	TGTGCCAGCTCAACCGAGAGGAATAATCAGCCCCAGCATTTT
TRBJ2-5	TRBV30	.	.	CAWSVLEETQYF	TGTGCCTGGAGTGTTTTAGAAGAGACCCAGTACTTC
TRBJ1-5	TRBV18	TRBD1	.	CASSPGGQGNNQPQHF	TGTGCCAGCTCCCCCGGGGGACAGGGAAACAATCAGCCCCAGCATTTT
TRBJ2-1	TRBV19	TRBD2	.	CASSPGLAGGSSYNEQFF	TGTGCCAGTAGTCCGGGACTAGCGGGAGGGAGCTCCTACAATGAGCAGTTCTTC
TRBJ1-5	TRBV30	.	.	CAWSGGGVNQPQHF	TGTGCCTGGAGTGGAGGCGGAGTCAATCAGCCCCAGCATTTT
TRBJ1-5	TRBV28	TRBD1	.	CASAGGRRRTSNQPQHF	TGTGCCAGCGCAGGGGGCAGGAGACGGACTAGCAATCAGCCCCAGCATTTT
TRBJ2-1	TRBV7-5	.	.	CARSLAVSGSYNEQFF	TGTGCCAGAAGCTTAGCGGTTAGCGGGAGTTACAATGAGCAGTTCTTC
TRBJ1-5	TRBV7-2	.	.	CASSPSGLSNQPQHF	TGTGCCAGCAGCCCTTCGGGTCTTAGCAATCAGCCCCAGCATTTT
TRBJ2-3	TRBV5-8	TRBD1	.	CASSLKGAEKDTQYF	TGTGCCAGCAGCTTGAAGGGGGCAGAAAAAGATACGCAGTATTTT
TRBJ1-1	TRBV5-6	.	once	CASSLGGQGSNGGFF	TGTGCCAGCAGCTTAGGAGGGCAGGGATCAAACGGTGGTTTCTTT
TRBJ1-5	TRBV18	TRBD1	few	CASSWGQDNNQPQHF	TGTGCCAGCTCATGGGGACAGGATAACAATCAGCCCCAGCATTTT
TRBJ2-1	TRBV25-1	.	once	CASSGSRTNSYNEQFF	TGTGCCAGCAGTGGGTCCCGGACTAACTCCTACAATGAGCAGTTCTTC